Below, one TCR beta chain is given with its context. The sample holds a few counts of this clonotype. The antigen it recognizes is unknown. No base quality values were provided; no much bigger clone lies one nucleotide off. Interpreted using the paper, the treatment or condition label stands for: live attenuated yellow fever vaccine strain. Two biological replicates of bulk PBMCs were collected at each blood-draw timepoint. A standard Ficoll-Paque protocol was used to isolate PBMCs from peripheral blood. TriZol was used to extract RNA from bulk PBMCs, CD4 and CD8 fractions, and dextramer-positive and dextramer-negative fractions. CDR1 LNHNV and CDR2 YYDKDF are derived from the germline V gene (reference sequence). Its CDR3 holds 14 amino acids, cysteine through phenylalanine. The only DNA kept is the CDR3, 42 bases in frame from the first base. Relative to germline, V is 5 bases shorter and J is 0 bases shorter, with 11 bases between their ends.

This entry belongs to a study of T cells after yellow fever vaccination (dated by TCRdb to between 2019 and 2020). Looking at the study overall: Libraries from fractions with low cell numbers were prepared with the SMART-Seq v4 Ultra Low Input RNA kit. To track T-cell clones before and after primary and booster YFV17D yellow fever vaccination, bulk TCR alpha and beta repertoires were sequenced longitudinally. Two healthy male donors, one aged 18 to 29 and one aged 30 to 40 years, made up the cohort. Blood was collected at multiple timepoints before and after primary and secondary immunization, and bulk PBMC replicates and cell subsets were isolated. Broad study findings and their caveats: The secondary T-cell response was found to be weaker but faster than the primary response, with a peak reached on day 5 rather than on day 15. Computational filtering was required because FACS-sorted repertoires could contain abundant contaminating clonotypes from the bulk population. Because the study included only a couple of donors, the extent to which the findings can be generalized is limited. Most clones expanded after primary vaccination were re-detected after the booster (almost 98% of CD4 and around nine tenths of CD8), suggesting broad memory maintenance. A small share of clonotypes was detected in both CD4 and CD8 compartments, with the overlap likely arising from convergent recombination.

TCR cDNA was synthesized by 5'RACE template switching, through which a universal primer site and unique molecular identifiers were introduced. cDNA synthesis was primed from both the TCR alpha and TCR beta constant segments. Two PCR steps were used to amplify libraries, with sample barcodes and sequencing adapters being added in the second step. Libraries were sequenced on Illumina HiSeq 2500 (2x100 bp) or NovaSeq (2x150 bp). As for the original processing: Demultiplexing of reads and collapsing into UMI consensus sequences were performed with MIGEC, and V(D)J alignment was carried out with MiXCR. Clonotypes responding to the vaccine were identified with edgeR on replicate PBMC samples, with the criteria of FDR below 0.01 and a log2 fold change above 5 up to day 15. CD4 or CD8 identity was assigned to each bulk clonotype according to whether the clonotype was present at higher abundance in the sequenced CD4 repertoire or the sequenced CD8 repertoire. TCRdb applied fastp at Q25 and MiXCR to the public reads, then kept only in-frame beta chains. Each entry is one CDR3 protein sequence, shown with its most common DNA and genes. The V and J calls shown here were made by TCRdb, not taken from the authors' results. The sample includes 450,000 to 600,000 distinct CDR3 sequences, with approximately 15% observed a single time. The ten most abundant clones make up about 14% of the sample.

This sequence was found in a man aged 25-45 years who received the YFV17D yellow fever vaccine. The sequence joins TRBV15 to TRBJ2-7; TRBD1 could be the D gene, as 6 bases match. Sample: PBMCs, taken on the day of the yellow fever booster vaccination. The DNA sequence is as follows: TGTGCCACCAGCCCTCGACAGGCCTCCTACGAGCAGTACTTC. This is translated as CATSPRQASYEQYF.